The text below deals with one TCR beta chain. Its antigen is not yet known. No qualities accompany the bases; no much larger clone lies one base away. The source of the sample is a study of blood T cell repertoires in COVID-19 (dated by TCRdb to the early 2020s). For the study in its entirety: Samples from collaborators originated in the United States, Italy and Spain and spanned both the acute and convalescent phases of COVID-19. The material from the prospective study consisted of cDNA or gDNA derived from T cells, B-cell-depleted T cells, or PBMCs. Subjects who had been exposed to COVID-19, were actively infected with it, or had recovered from it provided the deeply sampled blood TCRbeta repertoires that made up the dataset. The repertoires were released in a freely available public database intended as a resource for research on the immune response to SARS-CoV-2. Samples came from the ongoing ImmuneRACE study (first 160 participants) plus 1,254 subjects from 6 global collaborators. Sample metadata almost always included a de-identified subject ID, COVID-19 status, age in years and sex. Where available, HLA class I and class II types were obtained from metadata supplied by the sample provider rather than from assay-based typing.

V and J are trimmed by 4 bases and 7 bases, and the gene matches miss 15 bases of the junction. The CDR1 and CDR2 encoded by the germline V gene are SGHTA and FQGTGA. Counted from cysteine to phenylalanine, this CDR3 has 17 amino acids. Only the CDR3 region is kept as DNA, spanning 51 bases read in frame from base 1. TCRbeta CDR3 regions were amplified from genomic DNA using the immunoSEQ Assay, a bias-controlled multiplex PCR. Per the source publication's procedure: The number of nucleated cells in each sample was estimated from the amplification of reference gene primers within the assay. Sequence reads were collapsed and filtered to measure the absolute abundance of every unique TCRbeta CDR3 rearrangement. Productive Simpson clonality was computed per sample as the square root of Simpson's diversity index over productive rearrangements. This is the immuneACCESS table as TCRdb keeps it, with only in-frame sequences that have V and J called. A part of the clones is gone; compared with another copy, unresolved V genes explain less than half, and the rest is unexplained. V, J and clone size are taken as reported in that table, and D and trimming were inferred from the DNA itself. The sample data list roughly 39,000 clones, and 86% of these were observed just once. Clones ranked in the top ten supply 15% to 20% of the sample.

Collaborating institutions collected whole blood in K2EDTA tubes following their own protocols. For TCRbeta analysis, collaborator samples were shipped as frozen whole blood, as isolated PBMCs, or as DNA extracted from either sample type. Here is what the overall study found, with its caveats: How much clinical and demographic metadata was included differed by source and by participant, and the metadata was provided uncurated.

Sequencing input: peripheral blood. The clonotype was recovered from a man between 45 and 60 years old in a cohort sampled during active COVID-19. The chain is made from TRBV7-3 and TRBJ2-1; the junction holds 8 bases that match TRBD2. The base sequence is TGTGCCAGCAGCTCCCCCTTTGGGCGGGAGGCTGGGAATGAGCAGTTCTTC. Its protein is CASSSPFGREAGNEQFF.